The 15 T cell receptor beta chains below come from one sample, sequenced in a study of tumor-infiltrating lymphocytes in primary liver carcinoma. The authors made TCR beta cDNA from 450 to 600 ng total RNA with a constant-region primer. Three nested multiplex PCR rounds, a slightly modified ARM-PCR, produced the libraries for TCR beta. Both of the initial two PCR rounds ran for about 11 cycles and employed TRBV1-TRBV30 forward primers alongside a C-beta reverse primer. Each CDR3 protein is one row after TCRdb ran MiXCR on the multiplex PCR reads. The table shows fewer than 250,000 distinct CDR3 sequences, with over 80% occurring only once. Without any cell sorting, about 20-31 mg of bulk tissue yielded co-extracted RNA and DNA. Sequenced material: tumor tissue from primary liver carcinoma. These TCRs come from a middle-aged man with primary liver carcinoma and hepatitis B virus infection.

With respect to this clonotype: One end of the junction fails to match germline, which may point to a read error. The rearrangement uses TRBV6-5 and TRBJ2-6; D might be TRBD1 (5 bases). The germline V gene has CDR1 MNHEY and CDR2 SVGAGI. This CDR3 spans 17 amino acids. The CDR3 nucleotides are TGTGCCAGCAGTTCCCGGATAGGCAGCTCTGGGGCCAACGACCTGACTTTC. This sequence encodes CASSSRIGSSGANDLTF.

The chain couples TRBV29-1 to TRBJ2-3; 7 nucleotides align to TRBD2. The V segment lost 7 bases and the J segment 8 bases; nucleotides outside the gene matches: 24. This CDR3 region has 17 residues. CDR1 and CDR2 from the germline V gene are SQVTM and ANQGSEA. This CDR3 is CSALTAGTQGLSATQYF. CDR3 nucleotides: TGCAGCGCCCTGACAGCGGGAACCCAAGGGTTGTCGGCTACGCAGTATTTT.

V gene TRBV28 combines with J gene TRBJ2-1; 13 bases align to TRBD2. J gave up 0 bases and V 11 bases, and 16 bases lay outside the gene matches. The CDR3 length is 19 residues. Germline V gives CDR1 MDHEN, CDR2 SYDVKM. DNA for the CDR3: TGTGCCGGTAGTTTTGCGGGACTAGCGGGATTGAGCTCCTACAATGAGCAGTTCTTC. Its protein product is CAGSFAGLAGLSSYNEQFF.

In regard to this clonotype: Germline and junction disagree at one end, which may indicate a read error. The CDR3 reads CTSSFPGTSGNRNIQYF. In nucleotides, the CDR3 is TGTACCAGCAGCTTTCCCGGGACTAGCGGTAACAGAAACATTCAGTACTTC. This sequence joins TRBV11-1 and TRBJ2-4; 11 bases agree with TRBD2. Germline V gives CDR1 SGHAT, CDR2 FQDESV (reference sequence). This CDR3 region has 17 residues.

The chain combines TRBV7-9 with TRBJ2-7; D gene uncertain. V was pared by 5 bases and J by 5 bases, with 10 bases between. Per the germline V gene, CDR1 is SEHNR and CDR2 is FQNEAQ (reference sequence). This CDR3 region has 12 residues. This CDR3 reads CASSRATHEQYF. CDR3 nucleotide sequence: TGTGCCAGCAGCCGGGCCACCCACGAGCAGTACTTC.

CDR3 bases: TGTGCCAGCAGGGGGACAAGGGGCTATACGCAGTATTTT. Residues: CASRGTRGYTQYF. The rearrangement links TRBV12-3 or TRBV12-4 to TRBJ2-3; TRBD1 might be the D (6 bases). Trimming removed 6 bases from V and 7 bases from J, with 14 bases in between. This CDR3 spans 13 amino acids.

Note on this clonotype: An end of the junction does not agree with germline; a read error may underlie this. V gene TRBV29-1 combines with J gene TRBJ2-5; no clear D gene. The CDR3 contains 12 residues. CDR1 is SQVTM, CDR2 ANQGSEA, per germline. CDR3 loop: CSGPLGVETQYF. The CDR3 DNA reads as TGCAGCGGTCCACTGGGCGTGGAGACTCAGTATTTC.

About this clonotype itself: One base away lies a much larger clone, so this may be a sequencing read error. The V and J genes are TRBV5-1 and TRBJ2-7; D perhaps matches TRBD2 (5 bases). CDR3 length: 14 residues. The germline CDR1 and CDR2 sequences are SGHRS and YFSETQ. Trimming stripped 2 bases from V and 2 bases from J, with 11 bases between. The CDR3 sequence: CASSFDGKTYEQYF. In nucleotides, the CDR3 is TGCGCCAGCAGCTTCGACGGGAAAACCTACGAGCAGTACTTC.

As for this clonotype: Germline is not matched at one junction end, which may reflect a read error. The chain joins TRBV29-1 to TRBJ2-4, with D possibly being TRBD1 or TRBD2 (7 bases each). The CDR3 sequence is 14 residues long. The germline gives CDR1 SQVTM, CDR2 ANQGSEA. CDR3 coding DNA: TGCTGCGTTCATGGGGAGGGGGCAGAGAACATTCAGTACTTC. Translated, it gives CCVHGEGAENIQYF.

The table lists this clonotype with many counts. The rearrangement links TRBV29-1 to TRBJ2-1, with TRBD2 matching over 11 bases. The junction had 6 bases not matched to a gene; V was cut back by 4 bases and J by 7 bases. CDR1 is SQVTM, CDR2 ANQGSEA, per germline. The CDR3 runs to 14 residues. The CDR3 spells CSVVLTSGINEQFF. CDR3 sequence (DNA): TGCAGCGTTGTATTGACTAGCGGGATAAATGAGCAGTTCTTC.

Regarding this clonotype: Since no conserved phenylalanine or tryptophan closes the CDR3, a read error is the likely cause. The chain uses TRBV7-8 and TRBJ2-4, with D maybe TRBD2 (5 bases). Trimming took off 10 bases at V and 3 bases at J, with 19 bases between the two ends. The CDR3 covers 15 residues. CDR1 and CDR2 (germline): SGHVS, FQNEAQ. CDR3 sequence reads: CAILGSNGGKNIQYL. CDR3 bases: TGTGCCATTTTGGGTTCGAATGGAGGCAAAAACATTCAGTACCTC.

Of note for this clonotype: Given the absence of the conserved phenylalanine or tryptophan at the CDR3 end, a read error is likely. The V call is TRBV14, the J call TRBJ2-3; 8 nucleotides agree with TRBD1. CDR3 length: 16 residues. Per the germline V gene, CDR1 is SGHDN and CDR2 is FVKESK. With 4 bases clipped from V and 3 bases from J, the junction kept 9 bases outside the gene matches. For the CDR3, the DNA is TGTGCCAGCAGCCGACGACAGGGGAGATGGACAGATACGCAGTATATT. It is translated as CASSRRQGRWTDTQYI.

In regard to this clonotype: Mismatch with germline at one junction end may stem from a read error. The CDR3 coding sequence is TGTACCAGTGGTCCGAGCGGAACCTTTACATTCTATGGCTACGCCTTC. Residues: CTSGPSGTFTFYGYAF. The chain combines TRBV6-2 or TRBV6-3 with TRBJ1-2; no clear D. Germline CDR1 reads MNHEY; CDR2 reads SVGEGT. The CDR3 extends over 16 amino acids.

This clonotype showed up many times. In nucleotides, the CDR3 is TGTGCCAGCAGTCCCATACAGGGGTCCTATGGCTACACCTTC. It specifies CASSPIQGSYGYTF. This chain joins TRBV28 and TRBJ1-2, with 7 bases aligning to TRBD1. The CDR3 length is 14 residues. The ends lost 5 bases at V and 4 bases at J; junction bases unmatched: 7. Germline lookup yields CDR1 MDHEN and CDR2 SYDVKM.

On this clonotype itself: Sequence at one end of the junction differs from germline and may be a read error. The V and J genes are TRBV7-8 and TRBJ2-7, with 7 bases identical to TRBD2. This CDR3 region has 17 residues. Germline-derived CDR1 and CDR2 are SGHVS and FQNEAQ. CDR3 in DNA: TGTGTCAGCAGCCTGAAGGGAGGGACTATAGTTACCCTCGAGCTGTACTTC. Residues: CVSSLKGGTIVTLELYF.